This T cell receptor beta chain emerged from a study of OX40 agonist ivuxolimab in advanced cancers. Overall study: Enrollees could have had prior anti-PD-1, anti-PD-L1 or anti-CTLA-4 therapy, which approximately 40% had received. Overall study results and limits: Part of the nonresponder group also had normalized T-cell clonal expansion that was low. CD4+ T cells averaged fewer expanded clones than CD8+ T cells.

The table came from immunoSEQ multiplex PCR; TCRdb's copy has only in-frame clones and leaves some out. The data contain about 36,000 clones, less than 90% of them seen just once; the ten biggest clones take up roughly 3.9%. The germline V gene has CDR1 KGHSH and CDR2 LQKENI. The CDR3 sequence is 13 residues long. The V end was cut by 2 bases, the J end by 4 bases, with 8 bases between. On this clone: The antigen remains undetermined.

The sequenced sample was CD4+ or CD8+ T cells sorted from blood, obtained in a trial of the OX40 agonist ivuxolimab. The clonotype comes from an adult with an advanced solid tumor such as melanoma, head and neck, liver or kidney cancer. The chain links TRBV18 to TRBJ2-5, with D uncertain. The CDR3 nucleotides read TGTGCCAGCTCACCAGGGCGTGCAGAGACCCAGTACTTC. Its protein product is CASSPGRAETQYF.